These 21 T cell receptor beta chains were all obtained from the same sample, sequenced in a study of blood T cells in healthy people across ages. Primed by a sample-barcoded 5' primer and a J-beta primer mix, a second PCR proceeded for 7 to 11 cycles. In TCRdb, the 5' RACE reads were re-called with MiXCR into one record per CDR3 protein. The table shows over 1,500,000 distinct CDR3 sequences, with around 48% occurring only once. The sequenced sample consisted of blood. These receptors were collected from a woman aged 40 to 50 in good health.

The CDR3 region is CASSDESTGKAGELFF. CDR3 nucleotide sequence: TGTGCCAGCAGCGACGAATCGACAGGGAAGGCCGGGGAGCTGTTTTTT. This chain links TRBV2 with TRBJ2-2, with TRBD1 matching 7 bases. The germline V gene has CDR1 SNHLY and CDR2 FYNNEI. CDR3 length equals 16 residues. The V gene end was trimmed by 6 bases and the J gene end by 6 bases; junction bases not matched to a gene: 13.

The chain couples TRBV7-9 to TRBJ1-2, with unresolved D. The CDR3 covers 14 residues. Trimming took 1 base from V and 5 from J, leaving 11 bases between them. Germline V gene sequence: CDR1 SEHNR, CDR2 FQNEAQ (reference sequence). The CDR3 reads CASSLGNVGYGYTF. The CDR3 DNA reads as TGTGCCAGCAGCTTAGGAAACGTGGGTTATGGCTACACCTTC.

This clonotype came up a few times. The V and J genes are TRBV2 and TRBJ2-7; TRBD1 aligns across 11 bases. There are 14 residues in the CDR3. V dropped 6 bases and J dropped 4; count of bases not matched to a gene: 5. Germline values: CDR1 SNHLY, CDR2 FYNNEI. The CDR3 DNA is TGTGCCAGCAGAAAGGGACAGGGGGTTTACGAGCAGTACTTC. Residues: CASRKGQGVYEQYF.

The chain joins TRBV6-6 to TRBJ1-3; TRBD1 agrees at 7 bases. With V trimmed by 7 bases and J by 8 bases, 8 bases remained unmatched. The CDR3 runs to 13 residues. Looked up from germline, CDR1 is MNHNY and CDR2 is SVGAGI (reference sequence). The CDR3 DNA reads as TGTGCCAGCATGACAGGGCCGGGCCACACCATATATTTT. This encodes CASMTGPGHTIYF.

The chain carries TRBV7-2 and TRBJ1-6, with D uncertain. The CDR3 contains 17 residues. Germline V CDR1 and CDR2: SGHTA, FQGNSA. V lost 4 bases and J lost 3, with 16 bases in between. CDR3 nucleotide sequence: TGTGCCAGCAGCTCCCCGAGTGGGCAGTACTATAATTCACCCCTCCACTTT. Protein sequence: CASSSPSGQYYNSPLHF.

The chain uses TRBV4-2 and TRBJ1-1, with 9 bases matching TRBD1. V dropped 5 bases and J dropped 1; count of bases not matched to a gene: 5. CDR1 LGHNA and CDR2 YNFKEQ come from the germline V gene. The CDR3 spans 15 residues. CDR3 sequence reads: CASSNPGQGNTEAFF. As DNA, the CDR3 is TGTGCCAGCAGCAACCCGGGACAGGGGAACACTGAAGCTTTCTTT.

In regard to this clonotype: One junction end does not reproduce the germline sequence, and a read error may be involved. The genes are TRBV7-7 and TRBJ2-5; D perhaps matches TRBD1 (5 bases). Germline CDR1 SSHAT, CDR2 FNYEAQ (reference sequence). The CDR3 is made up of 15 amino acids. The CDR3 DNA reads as TGTGCTAGCAGCCGCCGACAGTGGGGATCGGAGACCCAGTACTTC. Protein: CASSRRQWGSETQYF.

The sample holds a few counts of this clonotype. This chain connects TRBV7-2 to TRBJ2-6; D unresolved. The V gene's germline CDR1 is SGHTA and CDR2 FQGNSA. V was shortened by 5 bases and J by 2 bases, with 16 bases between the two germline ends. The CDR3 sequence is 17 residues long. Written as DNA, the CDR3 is TGTGCCAGCAGCGCTAGGATTATGGGGACTGGGGCCAACGTCCTGACTTTC. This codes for CASSARIMGTGANVLTF.

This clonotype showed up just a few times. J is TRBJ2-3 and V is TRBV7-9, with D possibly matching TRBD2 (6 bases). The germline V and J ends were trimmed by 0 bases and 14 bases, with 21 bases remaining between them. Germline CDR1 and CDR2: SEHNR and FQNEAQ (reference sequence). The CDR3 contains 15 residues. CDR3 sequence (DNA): TGTGCCAGCAGCTTAGCATTCGACATGGAGGAGGGACCGTATTTT. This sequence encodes CASSLAFDMEEGPYF. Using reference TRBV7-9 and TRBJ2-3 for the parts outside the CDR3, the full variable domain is DTGVSQNPRHKITKRGQNVTFRCDPISEHNRLYWYRQTLGQGPEFLTYFQNEAQLEKSRLLSDRFSAERPKGSFSTLEIQRTEQGDSAMYLCASSLAFDMEEGPYFGPGTRLTVL.

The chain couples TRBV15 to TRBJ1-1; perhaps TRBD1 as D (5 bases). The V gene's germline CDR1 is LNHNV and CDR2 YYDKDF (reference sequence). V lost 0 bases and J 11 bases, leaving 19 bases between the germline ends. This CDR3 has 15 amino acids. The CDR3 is CATSRDPGSSLQAFF. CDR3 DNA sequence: TGTGCCACCAGCAGAGACCCAGGGTCGAGCTTGCAGGCTTTCTTT.

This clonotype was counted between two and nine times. CDR3 residues: CAIGDREGVGNQPQHF. The CDR3, as DNA: TGTGCCATCGGAGACAGGGAGGGCGTCGGCAATCAGCCCCAGCATTTT. The V call is TRBV10-3, the J call TRBJ1-5; 7 positions agree with TRBD1. With 8 bases clipped from V and 2 bases from J, the junction kept 12 bases outside the gene matches. The CDR3 is 16 amino acids. The germline gives CDR1 ENHRY, CDR2 SYGVKD.

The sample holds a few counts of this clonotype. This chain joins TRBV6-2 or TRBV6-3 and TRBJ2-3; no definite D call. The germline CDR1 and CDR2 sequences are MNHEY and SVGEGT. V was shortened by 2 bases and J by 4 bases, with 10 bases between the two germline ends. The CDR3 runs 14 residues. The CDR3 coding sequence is TGTGCCAGCAGTTACAGCTACAATTCAGATACGCAGTATTTT. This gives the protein CASSYSYNSDTQYF.

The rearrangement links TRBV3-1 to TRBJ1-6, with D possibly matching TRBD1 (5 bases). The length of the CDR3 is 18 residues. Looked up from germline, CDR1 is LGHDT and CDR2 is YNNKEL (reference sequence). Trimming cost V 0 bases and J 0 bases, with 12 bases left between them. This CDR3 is CASSQEIGAYSYNSPLHF. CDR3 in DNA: TGTGCCAGCAGCCAAGAGATAGGGGCCTACTCCTATAATTCACCCCTCCACTTT.

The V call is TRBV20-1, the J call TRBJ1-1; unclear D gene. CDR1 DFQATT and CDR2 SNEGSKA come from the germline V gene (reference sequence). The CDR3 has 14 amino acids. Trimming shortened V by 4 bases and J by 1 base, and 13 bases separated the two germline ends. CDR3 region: CSAKLGRPNTEAFF. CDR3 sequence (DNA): TGCAGTGCTAAGCTCGGGCGTCCGAACACTGAAGCTTTCTTT.

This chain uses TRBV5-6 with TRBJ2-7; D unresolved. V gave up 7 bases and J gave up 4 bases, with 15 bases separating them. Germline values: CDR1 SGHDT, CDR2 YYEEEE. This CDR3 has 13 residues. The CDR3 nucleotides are TGTGCCAGCGAGAGAGGTGTTGGTTACGAGCAGTACTTC. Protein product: CASERGVGYEQYF.

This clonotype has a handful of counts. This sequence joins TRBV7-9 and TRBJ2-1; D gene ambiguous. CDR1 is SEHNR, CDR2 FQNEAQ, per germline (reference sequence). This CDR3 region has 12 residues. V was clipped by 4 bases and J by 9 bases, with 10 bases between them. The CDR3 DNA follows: TGTGCCAGCAGCTCCACATGGACTGAGCAGTTCTTC. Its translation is CASSSTWTEQFF.

The CDR3 region is CASEERGVYGYTF. CDR3 DNA: TGTGCCAGCGAGGAGAGAGGGGTTTATGGCTACACCTTC. The chain joins TRBV6-2 or TRBV6-3 to TRBJ1-2; D possibly corresponds to TRBD1 (5 bases). CDR3 length: 13 amino acids. CDR1 MNHEY and CDR2 SVGEGT come from the germline V gene. Trimming shortened V by 8 bases and J by 5 bases, and 15 bases separated the two germline ends.

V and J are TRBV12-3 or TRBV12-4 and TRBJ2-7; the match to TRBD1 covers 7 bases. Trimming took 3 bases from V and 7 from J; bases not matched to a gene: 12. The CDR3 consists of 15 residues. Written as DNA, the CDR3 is TGTGCCAGCAGTTTTCCAGGGACAGTGCCAAGGGAGCAGTACTTC. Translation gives CASSFPGTVPREQYF.

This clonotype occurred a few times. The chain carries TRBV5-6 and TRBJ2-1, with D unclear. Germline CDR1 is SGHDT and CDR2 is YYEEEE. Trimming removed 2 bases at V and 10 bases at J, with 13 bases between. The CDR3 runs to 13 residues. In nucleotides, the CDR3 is TGTGCCAGCAGCTTTGGACCCTCCAACGAGCAGTTCTTC. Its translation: CASSFGPSNEQFF.

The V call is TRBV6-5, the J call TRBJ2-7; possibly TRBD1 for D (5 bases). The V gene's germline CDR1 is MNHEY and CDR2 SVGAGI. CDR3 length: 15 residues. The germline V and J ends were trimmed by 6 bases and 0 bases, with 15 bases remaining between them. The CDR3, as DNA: TGTGCCAGCAGCCCCTCCCCAGGGTACTCCTACGAGCAGTACTTC. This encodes CASSPSPGYSYEQYF.

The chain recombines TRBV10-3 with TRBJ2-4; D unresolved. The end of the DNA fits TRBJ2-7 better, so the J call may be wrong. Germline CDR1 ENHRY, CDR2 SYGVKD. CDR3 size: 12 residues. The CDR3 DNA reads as TGTGCCATCAGGAAGGTCAGCTACGAGCAGTACTTC. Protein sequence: CAIRKVSYEQYF.